This T cell receptor (beta chain) was obtained from a study of T cells in Graves' hyperthyroidism and ophthalmopathy. This clonotype appeared many times. RNA transcripts yielded amplified TCR beta CDR3 regions. A first-round RT-PCR of the TCR CDR3 used the HTBI primer set. TCRdb ran MiXCR on the multiplex PCR reads and lists one entry per CDR3 protein. This table holds around 600,000 distinct CDR3 sequences, approximately 14% found once. Germline V CDR1 and CDR2: LGHNA, YSLEER. J gave up 9 bases and V 0 bases, and 5 bases lay outside the gene matches. This CDR3 has 15 amino acids. The sample consisted of blood. The receptor comes from a woman aged 50 to 60 with Graves' ophthalmopathy. The chain employs TRBV4-3 and TRBJ2-1; TRBD1 agrees at 10 bases. The CDR3 DNA is TGCGCCAGCAGCCAAGAGGGACAGGGGAGGGGTGAGCAGTTCTTC. This translates into CASSQEGQGRGEQFF.